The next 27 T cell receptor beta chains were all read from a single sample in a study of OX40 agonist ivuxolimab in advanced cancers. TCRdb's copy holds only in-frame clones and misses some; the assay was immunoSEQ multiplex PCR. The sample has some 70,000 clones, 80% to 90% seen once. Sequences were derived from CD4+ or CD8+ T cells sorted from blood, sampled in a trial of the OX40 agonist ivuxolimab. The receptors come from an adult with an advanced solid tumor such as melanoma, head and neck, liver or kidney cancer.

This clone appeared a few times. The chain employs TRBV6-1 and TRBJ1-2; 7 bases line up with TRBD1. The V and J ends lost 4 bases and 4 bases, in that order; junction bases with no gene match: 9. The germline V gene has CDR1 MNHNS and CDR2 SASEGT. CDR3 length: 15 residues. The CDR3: CASSVAGGGSYGYTF. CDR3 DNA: TGTGCCAGCAGTGTTGCAGGGGGAGGTAGCTATGGCTACACCTTC.

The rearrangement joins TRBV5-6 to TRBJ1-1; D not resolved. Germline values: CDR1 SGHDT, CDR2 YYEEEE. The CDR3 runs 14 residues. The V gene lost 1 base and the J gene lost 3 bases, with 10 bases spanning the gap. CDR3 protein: CASSLMRRDTEAFF. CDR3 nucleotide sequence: TGTGCCAGCAGCTTGATGCGGCGGGACACTGAAGCTTTCTTT.

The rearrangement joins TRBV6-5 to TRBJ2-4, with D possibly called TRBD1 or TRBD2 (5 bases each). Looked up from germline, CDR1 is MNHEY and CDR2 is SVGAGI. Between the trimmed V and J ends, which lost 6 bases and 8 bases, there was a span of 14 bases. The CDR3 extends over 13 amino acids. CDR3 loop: CASRAGGGDIQYF. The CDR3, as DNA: TGTGCCAGCAGAGCTGGGGGTGGGGACATTCAGTACTTC.

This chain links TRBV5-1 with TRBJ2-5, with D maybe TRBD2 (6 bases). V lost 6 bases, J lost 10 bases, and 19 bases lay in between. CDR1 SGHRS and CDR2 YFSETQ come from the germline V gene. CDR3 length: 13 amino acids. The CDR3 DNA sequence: TGCGCCAGCACCACGGGAGCCGATTTGGGCCAGTACTTC. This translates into CASTTGADLGQYF.

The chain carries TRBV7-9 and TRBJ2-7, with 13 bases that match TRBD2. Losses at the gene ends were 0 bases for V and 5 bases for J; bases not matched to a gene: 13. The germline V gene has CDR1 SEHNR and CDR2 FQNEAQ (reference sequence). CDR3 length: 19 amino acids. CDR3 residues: CASSLAAGTSGTSRHEQYF. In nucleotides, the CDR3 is TGTGCCAGCAGCTTAGCGGCCGGGACTAGCGGGACCAGCAGGCACGAGCAGTACTTC.

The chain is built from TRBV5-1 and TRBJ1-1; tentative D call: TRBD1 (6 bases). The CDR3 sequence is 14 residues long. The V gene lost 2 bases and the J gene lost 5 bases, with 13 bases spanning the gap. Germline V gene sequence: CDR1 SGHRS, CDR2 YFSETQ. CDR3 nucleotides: TGCGCCAGCAGCTTATCGACAGGTGAAACTGAAGCTTTCTTT. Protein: CASSLSTGETEAFF.

Written as DNA, the CDR3 is TGTGCCAGCAGCCGACGGGTTCACATTCAGTACTTC. This gives the protein CASSRRVHIQYF. V usage is TRBV5-6 and J usage is TRBJ2-4; D not certain. V was cut by 4 bases and J by 8 bases, with 10 bases left in between. The CDR3 is made up of 12 amino acids. Germline V gives CDR1 SGHDT, CDR2 YYEEEE.

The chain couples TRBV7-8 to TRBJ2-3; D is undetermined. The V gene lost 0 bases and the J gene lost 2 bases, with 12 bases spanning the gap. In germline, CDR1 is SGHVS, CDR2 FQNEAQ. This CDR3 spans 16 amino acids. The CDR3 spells CASSLARSRNTDTQYF. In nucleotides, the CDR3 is TGTGCCAGCAGCTTAGCGAGGTCGAGGAACACAGATACGCAGTATTTT.

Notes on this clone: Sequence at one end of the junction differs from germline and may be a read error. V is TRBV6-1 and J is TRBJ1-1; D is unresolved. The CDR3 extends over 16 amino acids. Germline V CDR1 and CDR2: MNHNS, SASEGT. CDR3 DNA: TGTACCAGCAGTGAAGACTACCGGGGTTTGAACACTGAAGCTTTCTTT. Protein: CTSSEDYRGLNTEAFF.

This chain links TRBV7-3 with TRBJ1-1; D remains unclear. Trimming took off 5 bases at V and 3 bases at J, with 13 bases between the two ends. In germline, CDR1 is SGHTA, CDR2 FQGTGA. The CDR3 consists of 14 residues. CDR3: CASSMGGGHTEAFF. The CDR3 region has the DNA TGTGCCAGCAGCATGGGTGGAGGGCACACTGAAGCTTTCTTT.

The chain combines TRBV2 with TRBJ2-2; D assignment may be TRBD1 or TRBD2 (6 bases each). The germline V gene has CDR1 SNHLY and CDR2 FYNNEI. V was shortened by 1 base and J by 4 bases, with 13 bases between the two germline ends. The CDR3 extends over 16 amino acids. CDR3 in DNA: TGTGCCAGCAGTGAAGTTACAGGGCGGGGCACCGGGGAGCTGTTTTTT. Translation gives CASSEVTGRGTGELFF. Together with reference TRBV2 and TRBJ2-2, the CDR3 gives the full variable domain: EPEVTQTPSHQVTQMGQEVILRCVPISNHLYFYWYRQILGQKVEFLVSFYNNEISEKSEIFDDQFSVERPDGSNFTLKIRSTKLEDSAMYFCASSEVTGRGTGELFFGEGSRLTVL.

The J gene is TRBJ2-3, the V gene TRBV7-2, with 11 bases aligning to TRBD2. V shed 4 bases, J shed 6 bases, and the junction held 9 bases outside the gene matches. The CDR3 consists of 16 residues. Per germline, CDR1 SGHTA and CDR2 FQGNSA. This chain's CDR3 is CASSYPGLAVFDTQYF. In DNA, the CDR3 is TGTGCCAGCAGCTATCCGGGACTAGCGGTATTCGATACGCAGTATTTT.

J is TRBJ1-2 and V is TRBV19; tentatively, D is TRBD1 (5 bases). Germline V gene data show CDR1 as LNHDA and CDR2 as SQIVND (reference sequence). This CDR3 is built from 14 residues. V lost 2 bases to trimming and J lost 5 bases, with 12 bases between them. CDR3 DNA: TGTGCCAGTAGTATACCAGGGTATTCGTATGGCTACACCTTC. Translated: CASSIPGYSYGYTF.

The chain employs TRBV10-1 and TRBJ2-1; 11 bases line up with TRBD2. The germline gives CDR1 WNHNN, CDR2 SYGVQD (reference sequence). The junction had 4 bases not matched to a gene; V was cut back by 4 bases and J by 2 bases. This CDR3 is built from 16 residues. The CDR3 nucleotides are TGCGCCAGCAGTGGTAGCGGGAGGGCCGCCTACAATGAGCAGTTCTTC. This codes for CASSGSGRAAYNEQFF.

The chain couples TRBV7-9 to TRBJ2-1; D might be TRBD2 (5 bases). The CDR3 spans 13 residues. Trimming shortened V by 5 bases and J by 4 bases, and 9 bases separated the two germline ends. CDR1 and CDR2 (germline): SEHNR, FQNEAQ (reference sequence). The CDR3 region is CASSGSLYNEQFF. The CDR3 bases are TGTGCCAGCAGCGGGAGCTTGTACAATGAGCAGTTCTTC.

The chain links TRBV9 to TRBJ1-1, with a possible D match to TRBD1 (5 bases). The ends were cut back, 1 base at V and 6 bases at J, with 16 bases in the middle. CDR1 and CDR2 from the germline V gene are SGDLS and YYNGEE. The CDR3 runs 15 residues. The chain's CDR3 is CASSVMRTPNSEAFF. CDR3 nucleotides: TGTGCCAGCAGCGTAATGAGGACACCCAACTCTGAAGCTTTCTTT.

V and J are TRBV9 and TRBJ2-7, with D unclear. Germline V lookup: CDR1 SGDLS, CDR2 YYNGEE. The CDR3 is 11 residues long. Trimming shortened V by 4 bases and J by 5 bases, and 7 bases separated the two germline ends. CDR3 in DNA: TGTGCCAGCAGCCTAGGACACGAGCAGTACTTC. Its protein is CASSLGHEQYF.

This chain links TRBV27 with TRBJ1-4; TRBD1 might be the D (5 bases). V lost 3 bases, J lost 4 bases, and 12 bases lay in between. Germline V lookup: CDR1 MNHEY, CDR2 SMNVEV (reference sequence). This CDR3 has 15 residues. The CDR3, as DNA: TGTGCCAGCAGTTTTCTGGGGACGGGTAATGAAAAACTGTTTTTT. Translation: CASSFLGTGNEKLFF.

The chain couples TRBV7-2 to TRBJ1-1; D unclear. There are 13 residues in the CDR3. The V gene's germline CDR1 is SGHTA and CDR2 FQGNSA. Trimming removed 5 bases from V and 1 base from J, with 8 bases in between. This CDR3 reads CASSTQWNTEAFF. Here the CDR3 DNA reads TGTGCCAGCAGCACCCAATGGAACACTGAAGCTTTCTTT.

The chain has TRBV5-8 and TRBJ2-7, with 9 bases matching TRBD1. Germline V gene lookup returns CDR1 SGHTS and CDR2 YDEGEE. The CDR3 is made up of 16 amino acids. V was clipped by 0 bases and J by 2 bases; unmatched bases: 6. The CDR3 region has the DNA TGTGCCAGCAGCTTGGCTGCGGGACAGGGAACCTACGAGCAGTACTTC. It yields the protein CASSLAAGQGTYEQYF.

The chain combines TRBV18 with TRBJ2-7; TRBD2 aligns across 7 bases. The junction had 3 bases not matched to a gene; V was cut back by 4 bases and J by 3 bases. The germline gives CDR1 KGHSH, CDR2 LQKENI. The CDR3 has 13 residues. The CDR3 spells CASSRGTNYEQYF. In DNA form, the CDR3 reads TGTGCCAGCTCACGTGGGACTAACTACGAGCAGTACTTC.

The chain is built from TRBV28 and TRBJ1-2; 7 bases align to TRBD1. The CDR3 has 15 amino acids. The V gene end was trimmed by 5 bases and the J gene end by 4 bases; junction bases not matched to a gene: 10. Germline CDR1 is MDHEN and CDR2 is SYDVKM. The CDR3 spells CASSPPSGQSYGYTF. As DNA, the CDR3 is TGTGCCAGCAGTCCCCCCTCGGGACAGAGCTATGGCTACACCTTC.

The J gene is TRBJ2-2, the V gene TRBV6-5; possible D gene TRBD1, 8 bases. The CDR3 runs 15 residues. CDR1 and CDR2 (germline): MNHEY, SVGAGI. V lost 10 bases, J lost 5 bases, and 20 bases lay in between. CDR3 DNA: TGTGCCACTTACAGGGGGAGGGCCGGAACCGGGGAGCTGTTTTTT. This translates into CATYRGRAGTGELFF.

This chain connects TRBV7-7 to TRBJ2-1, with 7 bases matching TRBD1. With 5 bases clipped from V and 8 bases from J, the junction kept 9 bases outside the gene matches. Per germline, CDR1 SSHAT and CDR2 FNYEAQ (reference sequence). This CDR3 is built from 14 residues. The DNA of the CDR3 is TGTGCCAGCAGCCCCGCGACAGGGAGCGATGAGCAGTTCTTC. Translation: CASSPATGSDEQFF.

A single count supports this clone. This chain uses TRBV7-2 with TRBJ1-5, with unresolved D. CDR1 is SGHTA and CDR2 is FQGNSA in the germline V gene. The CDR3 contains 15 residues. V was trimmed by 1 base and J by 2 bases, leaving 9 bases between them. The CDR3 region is CASSLEVGRNQPQHF. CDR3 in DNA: TGTGCCAGCAGCTTAGAAGTTGGACGCAATCAGCCCCAGCATTTT.

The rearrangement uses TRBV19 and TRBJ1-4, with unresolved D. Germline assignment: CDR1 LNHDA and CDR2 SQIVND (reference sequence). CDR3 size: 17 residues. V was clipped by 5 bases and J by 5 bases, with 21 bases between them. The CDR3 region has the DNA TGTGCCAGTAGTCCCCCCTTAACTTGGACGGAAAATGAAAAACTGTTTTTT. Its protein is CASSPPLTWTENEKLFF. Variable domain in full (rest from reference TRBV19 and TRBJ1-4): DGGITQSPKYLFRKEGQNVTLSCEQNLNHDAMYWYRQDPGQGLRLIYYSQIVNDFQKGDIAEGYSVSREKKESFPLTVTSAQKNPTAFYLCASSPPLTWTENEKLFFGSGTQLSVL.

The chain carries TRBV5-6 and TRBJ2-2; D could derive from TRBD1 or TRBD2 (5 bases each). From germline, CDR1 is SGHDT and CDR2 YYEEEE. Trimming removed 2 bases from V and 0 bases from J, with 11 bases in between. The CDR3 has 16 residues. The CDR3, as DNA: TGTGCCAGCAGCTTCTCCGGGACGGCGAACACCGGGGAGCTGTTTTTT. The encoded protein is CASSFSGTANTGELFF.